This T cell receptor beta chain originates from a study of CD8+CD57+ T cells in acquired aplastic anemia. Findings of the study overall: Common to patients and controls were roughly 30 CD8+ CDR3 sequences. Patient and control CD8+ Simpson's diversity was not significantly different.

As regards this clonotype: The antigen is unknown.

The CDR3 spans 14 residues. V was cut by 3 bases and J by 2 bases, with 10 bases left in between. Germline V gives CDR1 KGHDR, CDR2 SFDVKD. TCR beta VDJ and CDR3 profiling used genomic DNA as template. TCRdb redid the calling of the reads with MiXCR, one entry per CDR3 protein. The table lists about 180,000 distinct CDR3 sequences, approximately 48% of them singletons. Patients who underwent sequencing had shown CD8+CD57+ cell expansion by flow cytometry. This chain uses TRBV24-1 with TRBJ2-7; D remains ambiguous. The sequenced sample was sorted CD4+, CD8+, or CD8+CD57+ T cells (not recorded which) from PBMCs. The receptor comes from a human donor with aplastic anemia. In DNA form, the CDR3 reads TGTGCCACCAGTGATGCCGACGGTACCTACGAGCAGTACTTC. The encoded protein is CATSDADGTYEQYF.